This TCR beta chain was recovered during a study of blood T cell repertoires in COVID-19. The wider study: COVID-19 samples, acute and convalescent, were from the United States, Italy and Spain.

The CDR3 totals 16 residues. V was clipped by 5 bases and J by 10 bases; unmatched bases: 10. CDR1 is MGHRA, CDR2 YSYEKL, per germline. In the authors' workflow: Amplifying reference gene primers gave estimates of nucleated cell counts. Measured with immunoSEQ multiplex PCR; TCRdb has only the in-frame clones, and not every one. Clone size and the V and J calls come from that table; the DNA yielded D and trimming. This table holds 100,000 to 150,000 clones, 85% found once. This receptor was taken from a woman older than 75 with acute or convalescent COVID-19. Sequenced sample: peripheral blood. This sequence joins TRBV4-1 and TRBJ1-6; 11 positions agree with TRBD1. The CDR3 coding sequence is TGCGCCAGCAGCAGCCGGACAGGGGGCGCGGGATCACCCCTCCACTTT. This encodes CASSSRTGGAGSPLHF.